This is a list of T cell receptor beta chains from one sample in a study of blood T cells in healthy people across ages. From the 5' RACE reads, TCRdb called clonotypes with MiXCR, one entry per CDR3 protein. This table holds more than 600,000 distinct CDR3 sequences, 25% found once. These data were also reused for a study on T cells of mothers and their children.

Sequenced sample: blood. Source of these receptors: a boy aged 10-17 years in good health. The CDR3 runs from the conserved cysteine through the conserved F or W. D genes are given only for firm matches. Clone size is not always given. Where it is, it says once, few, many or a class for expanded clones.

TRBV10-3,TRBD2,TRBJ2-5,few,TGTGCCATCAGTGAGGGACTAGCTGAGACCCAGTACTTC,CAISEGLAETQYF
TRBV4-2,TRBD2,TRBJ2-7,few,TGTGCCAGCAGCCAAGCTGCCAGCGGGGGGGCCCCGTACGAGCAGTACTTC,CASSQAASGGAPYEQYF
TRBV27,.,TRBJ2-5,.,TGTGCCAGCAGTTTAAGGCCCCTAGGAGAGACCCAGTACTTC,CASSLRPLGETQYF
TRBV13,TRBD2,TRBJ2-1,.,TGTGCCAGCAGCTATGGTAGCGGGACCTACAATGAGCAGTTCTTC,CASSYGSGTYNEQFF
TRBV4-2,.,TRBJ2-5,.,TGTGCCAGCAGCCAAGACGGAGCGGATCAAGAGACCCAGTACTTC,CASSQDGADQETQYF
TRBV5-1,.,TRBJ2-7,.,TGCGCCAGCAGCTCGCAAGCGCGTTACTACGAGCAGTACTTC,CASSSQARYYEQYF
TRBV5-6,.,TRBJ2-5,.,TGTGCCAGCAGCTTCGTACGGACGGTCCAGTACTTC,CASSFVRTVQYF
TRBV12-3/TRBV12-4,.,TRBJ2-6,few,TGTGCCAGCCGTTCGTGGGGCTCTGGGGCCAACGTCCTGACTTTC,CASRSWGSGANVLTF
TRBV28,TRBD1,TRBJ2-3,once,TGTGCCAGCAGTCTGGGGTATGGACAGGGGGATATTACGCAGTATTTT,CASSLGYGQGDITQYF
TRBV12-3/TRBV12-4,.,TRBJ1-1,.,TGTGCCAGCAGTCTGGACCCAGGGCGTGAAGCTTTCTTT,CASSLDPGREAFF
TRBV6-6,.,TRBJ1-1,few,TGTGCCAGCAGTTACCTTACCCCGGGACAGAACACTGAAGCTTTCTTT,CASSYLTPGQNTEAFF
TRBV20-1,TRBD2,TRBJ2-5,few,TGCAGTGCTAGAGATATGGGGGGGACAGAGACCCAGTACTTC,CSARDMGGTETQYF
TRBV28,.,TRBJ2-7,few,TGTGCCAGCAGTACACTAGACTACGAGCAGTACTTC,CASSTLDYEQYF
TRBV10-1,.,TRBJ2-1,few,TGCGCCAGCAGTGAGACCCCTACGGGAGTGCCCAATGAGCAGTTCTTC,CASSETPTGVPNEQFF
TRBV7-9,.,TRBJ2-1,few,TGTGCCAGCAGCTTAGGCCGGGACAAAATCAATGAGCAGTTCTTC,CASSLGRDKINEQFF
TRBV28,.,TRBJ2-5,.,TGTGCCAGCAGAGGTCTGGGGGGTACGGAGACCCAGTACTTC,CASRGLGGTETQYF
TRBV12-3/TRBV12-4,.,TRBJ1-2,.,TGTGCCAGCATTAGGACAGTCGGTGGCTACACCTTC,CASIRTVGGYTF
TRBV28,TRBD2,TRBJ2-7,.,TGTGCCAGCAGTTCAACGGGGGGGACCCCTACCTACGAGCAGTACTTC,CASSSTGGTPTYEQYF
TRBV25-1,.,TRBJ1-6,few,TGTGCCAGCAGGGTGAGGGGGTATAATTCACCCCTCCACTTT,CASRVRGYNSPLHF
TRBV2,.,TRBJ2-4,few,TGTGCCAGCAGTCCCGACAGGCCCAGCAAAAACATTCAGTACTTC,CASSPDRPSKNIQYF
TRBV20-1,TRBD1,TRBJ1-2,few,TGCAGTGCCCAAAGGGCGGGACAGGGACTCTTCGACTATGGCTACACCTTC,CSAQRAGQGLFDYGYTF
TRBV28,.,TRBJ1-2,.,TGTGCCAGCAGTTTTGGTCACCAGAGTGGCTACACCTTC,CASSFGHQSGYTF
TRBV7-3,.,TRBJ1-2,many,TGTGCCAGCAGCCCCGGGACTCCAACGGGCTACACCTTC,CASSPGTPTGYTF
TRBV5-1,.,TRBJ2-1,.,TGCGCCAGCAGCTTGGGCATATATGAGCAGTTCTTC,CASSLGIYEQFF
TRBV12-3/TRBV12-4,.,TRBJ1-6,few,TGTGCCAGCAGTCTGACCGTTTATAATTCACCCCTCCACTTT,CASSLTVYNSPLHF
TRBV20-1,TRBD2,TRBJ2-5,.,TGCAGTGCTAGGGAGATTCGGCTAGCGGGAATACAAGAGACCCAGTACTTC,CSAREIRLAGIQETQYF
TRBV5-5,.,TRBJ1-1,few,TGTGCCAGCAGCTCGGGTATAGGGCGGGACACTGAAGCTTTCTTT,CASSSGIGRDTEAFF